This is a list of T cell receptor beta chains from one sample in a study of breast tumors, draining lymph nodes, adjacent tissues. A single record per CDR3 protein comes from TCRdb applying MiXCR to the multiplex PCR reads. The sample lists about 66,000 distinct CDR3 sequences, approximately 47% seen once, with 8.4% in the top ten. Sequencing used breast tumor tissue. These receptors were collected from a female donor with breast cancer. Some clones in this sample may be carry-over from other donors' samples. The CDR3 runs from the conserved cysteine through the conserved F or W. The D gene is left open where the match is weak. Size is omitted from some rows. Given values are once, few, many or a class for expanded clones.

cdr3_aa: CSAKTGRGTDTQYF; cdr3_nt: TGCAGTGCGAAGACAGGGCGCGGCACAGATACGCAGTATTTT; clone_size: many; j_call: TRBJ2-3; v_call: TRBV20-1; d_call: TRBD1; cdr3_length: 14
cdr3_aa: CASSFSRGLDSNTEAFF; cdr3_nt: TGTGCCAGCAGCTTTTCCAGGGGCTTAGACTCGAACACTGAAGCTTTCTTT; clone_size: -; j_call: TRBJ1-1; v_call: TRBV7-9; d_call: -; cdr3_length: 17
cdr3_aa: CASSFTTSGTETQYF; cdr3_nt: TGTGCCAGCAGTTTCACCACTAGCGGGACGGAGACCCAGTACTTC; clone_size: many; j_call: TRBJ2-5; v_call: TRBV7-9; d_call: TRBD2; cdr3_length: 15
cdr3_aa: CASSLFFYLFDTQETQYF; cdr3_nt: TGTGCCAGCAGCCTTTTTTTTTATTTATTCGACACGCAAGAGACCCAGTACTTC; clone_size: many; j_call: TRBJ2-5; v_call: TRBV6-1; d_call: -; cdr3_length: 18
cdr3_aa: CASSYGGGETQYF; cdr3_nt: TGTGCCAGCAGTTACGGTGGCGGAGAGACCCAGTACTTC; clone_size: -; j_call: TRBJ2-5; v_call: TRBV6-6; d_call: -; cdr3_length: 13
cdr3_aa: CASSFSGFSYGYTF; cdr3_nt: TGTGCCAGCAGTTTTTCAGGGTTTAGCTATGGCTACACCTTC; clone_size: -; j_call: TRBJ1-2; v_call: TRBV27; d_call: -; cdr3_length: 14
cdr3_aa: CSAREGTRNTIYF; cdr3_nt: TGCAGTGCTAGAGAAGGGACTAGAAACACCATATATTTT; clone_size: -; j_call: TRBJ1-3; v_call: TRBV20-1; d_call: -; cdr3_length: 13
cdr3_aa: CASSPKYRANVLTF; cdr3_nt: TGCGCCAGCAGTCCTAAGTACAGGGCGAACGTCCTGACTTTC; clone_size: -; j_call: TRBJ2-6; v_call: TRBV5-1; d_call: -; cdr3_length: 14
cdr3_aa: CASSVAVGRDTGELFF; cdr3_nt: TGTGCCAGCAGCGTAGCGGTGGGCAGGGACACCGGGGAGCTGTTTTTT; clone_size: many; j_call: TRBJ2-2; v_call: TRBV9; d_call: -; cdr3_length: 16
cdr3_aa: CASSRGGESYGYAF; cdr3_nt: TGTGCCAGCTCCCGCGGAGGGGAGAGCTATGGCTACGCCTTC; clone_size: -; j_call: TRBJ1-2; v_call: TRBV18; d_call: -; cdr3_length: 14
cdr3_aa: CASSLGTEAYEQYF; cdr3_nt: TGTGCCAGCAGCTTGGGGACAGAGGCCTACGAGCAGTACTTC; clone_size: -; j_call: TRBJ2-7; v_call: TRBV7-6; d_call: TRBD1; cdr3_length: 14
cdr3_aa: CASSPDPSSYEQYF; cdr3_nt: TGTGCCAGCAGCCCCGACCCTTCCTCCTACGAGCAGTACTTC; clone_size: -; j_call: TRBJ2-7; v_call: TRBV5-6; d_call: -; cdr3_length: 14
cdr3_aa: CASSVGRGARETQYF; cdr3_nt: TGTGCCAGCAGCGTAGGGCGTGGGGCCCGGGAGACCCAGTACTTC; clone_size: many; j_call: TRBJ2-5; v_call: TRBV9; d_call: -; cdr3_length: 15
cdr3_aa: CSARHLAGGRAEQFF; cdr3_nt: TGCAGTGCTAGGCACCTAGCGGGAGGCCGGGCTGAGCAGTTCTTC; clone_size: many; j_call: TRBJ2-1; v_call: TRBV20-1; d_call: TRBD2; cdr3_length: 15
cdr3_aa: CAISEYTNYGYTF; cdr3_nt: TGTGCCATCAGTGAGTACACTAACTATGGCTACACCTTC; clone_size: many; j_call: TRBJ1-2; v_call: TRBV10-3; d_call: -; cdr3_length: 13
cdr3_aa: CSVEVAASYNEQFF; cdr3_nt: TGCAGCGTTGAAGTAGCAGCTTCCTACAATGAGCAGTTCTTC; clone_size: once; j_call: TRBJ2-1; v_call: TRBV29-1; d_call: -; cdr3_length: 14
cdr3_aa: CASSQQGATDTQYF; cdr3_nt: TGTGCCAGCAGCCAACAGGGGGCCACAGATACGCAGTATTTT; clone_size: -; j_call: TRBJ2-3; v_call: TRBV7-2; d_call: TRBD1; cdr3_length: 14
cdr3_aa: CASSEVQPSNQPQHF; cdr3_nt: TGTGCCAGCAGTGAAGTCCAACCTAGCAATCAGCCCCAGCATTTT; clone_size: many; j_call: TRBJ1-5; v_call: TRBV6-1; d_call: -; cdr3_length: 15
cdr3_aa: CSASGGRGYNEQFF; cdr3_nt: TGCAGTGCTAGCGGCGGGAGGGGCTACAATGAGCAGTTCTTC; clone_size: -; j_call: TRBJ2-1; v_call: TRBV20-1; d_call: TRBD2; cdr3_length: 14
cdr3_aa: CASSLGLAGVNEKLFF; cdr3_nt: TGTGCCAGCAGCTTAGGACTAGCGGGGGTTAATGAAAAACTGTTTTTT; clone_size: -; j_call: TRBJ1-4; v_call: TRBV7-9; d_call: -; cdr3_length: 16